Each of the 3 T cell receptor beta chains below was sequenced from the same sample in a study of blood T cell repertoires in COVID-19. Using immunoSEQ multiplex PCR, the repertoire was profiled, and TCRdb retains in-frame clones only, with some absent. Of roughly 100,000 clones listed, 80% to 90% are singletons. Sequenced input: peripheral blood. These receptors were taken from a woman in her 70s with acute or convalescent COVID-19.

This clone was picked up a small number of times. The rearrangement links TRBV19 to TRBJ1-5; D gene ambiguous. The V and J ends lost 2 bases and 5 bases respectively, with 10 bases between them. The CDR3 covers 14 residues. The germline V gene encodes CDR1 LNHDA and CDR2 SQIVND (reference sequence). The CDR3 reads CASSINGGDQPQHF. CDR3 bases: TGTGCCAGTAGTATAAACGGCGGAGATCAGCCCCAGCATTTT.

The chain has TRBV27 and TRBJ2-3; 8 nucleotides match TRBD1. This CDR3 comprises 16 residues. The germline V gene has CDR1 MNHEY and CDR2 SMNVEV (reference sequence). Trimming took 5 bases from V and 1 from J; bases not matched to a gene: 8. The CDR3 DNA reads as TGTGCCAGCAGTCACCTGCCGGGACAGGGCACAGATACGCAGTATTTT. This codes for CASSHLPGQGTDTQYF.

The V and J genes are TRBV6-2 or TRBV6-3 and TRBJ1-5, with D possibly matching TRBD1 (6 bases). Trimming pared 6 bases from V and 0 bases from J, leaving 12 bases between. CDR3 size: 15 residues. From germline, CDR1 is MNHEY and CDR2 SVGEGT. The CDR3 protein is CASSDQGNSNQPQHF. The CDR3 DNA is TGTGCCAGCAGCGACCAGGGGAATAGCAATCAGCCCCAGCATTTT.